The 27 T cell receptor beta chains listed next were all sequenced from one sample in a study of shared clonotypes between healthy human individuals. Repertoires were generated with immunoSEQ multiplex PCR, while TCRdb's copy carries only in-frame clones and drops some. The table has under 2.5 million clones, less than 95% seen once. Sequencing was carried out using naive CD4+ T cells from PBMCs. The subset: CD45RA+ positively selected. These receptors all come from a young man in good health. Some clones in this sample may be carry-over from other donors' samples.

The rearrangement uses TRBV11-3 and TRBJ2-2, with 13 positions matching TRBD2. Germline V gives CDR1 SGHNT, CDR2 YENEEA. CDR3 size: 20 residues. V dropped 0 bases and J dropped 0; count of bases not matched to a gene: 7. The CDR3 protein is CASSLDLGLAGTPNTGELFF. As DNA, the CDR3 is TGTGCCAGCAGCTTAGATTTGGGACTAGCGGGGACCCCGAACACCGGGGAGCTGTTTTTT.

CDR3 bases: TGTGCCAGCAGTTCCGCCGGGACAGGGATGAGGTACGAGCAGTACTTC. Amino acid sequence: CASSSAGTGMRYEQYF. This chain connects TRBV28 to TRBJ2-7; 9 positions agree with TRBD1. The germline gives CDR1 MDHEN, CDR2 SYDVKM. Germline trimming cut 4 bases from V and 4 bases from J; bases unmatched to any gene: 11. The CDR3 is made up of 16 amino acids.

The gene calls are TRBV7-8 and TRBJ2-7; TRBD1 matches 8 bases. This CDR3 region has 17 residues. With V trimmed by 5 bases and J by 4 bases, 16 bases remained unmatched. Germline CDR1 and CDR2: SGHVS and FQNEAQ. The CDR3 spells CASSHLAYGTGGYEQYF. Here the CDR3 DNA reads TGTGCCAGCAGCCACCTCGCCTACGGGACAGGCGGGTACGAGCAGTACTTC.

As to this clone: This same CDR3 is encoded by further DNA sequences in the sample. The gene calls are TRBV7-2 and TRBJ2-5; no firm D call. V lost 0 bases to trimming and J lost 2 bases, with 4 bases between them. The germline V gene has CDR1 SGHTA and CDR2 FQGNSA. The CDR3 sequence is 13 residues long. CDR3 in DNA: TGTGCCAGCAGCTTAGCTCGGCAAGAGACCCAGTACTTC. Translating it yields CASSLARQETQYF.

As regards this clone: Sequence at one end of the junction differs from germline and may be a read error. The chain is built from TRBV28 and TRBJ1-2, with D maybe TRBD1 (5 bases). CDR1 is MDHEN, CDR2 SYDVKM, per germline. The CDR3 is 13 residues long. CDR3 amino acids: CAGRTPANYGYTF. In DNA, the CDR3 is TGTGCCGGCAGGACACCGGCTAACTATGGCTACACCTTC.

V is TRBV18 and J is TRBJ2-5; D may be TRBD1 (6 bases). The V and J ends lost 7 bases and 5 bases respectively, with 20 bases between them. In germline, CDR1 is KGHSH, CDR2 LQKENI. This CDR3 is 15 amino acids long. The DNA for the CDR3 is TGTGCCAGCTGTCGGAATTCGGGACAAAGGGAGACCCAGTACTTC. Translating it yields CASCRNSGQRETQYF.

V usage is TRBV5-1 and J usage is TRBJ2-7; tentatively, D is TRBD1 (5 bases). V lost 5 bases and J lost 2, with 14 bases in between. Germline V lookup: CDR1 SGHRS, CDR2 YFSETQ. This CDR3 has 14 amino acids. Written as DNA, the CDR3 is TGCGCCAGCAGTTTTCGGACACTCACCTACGAGCAGTACTTC. Residues: CASSFRTLTYEQYF.

The chain is built from TRBV2 and TRBJ2-7; D is tentatively TRBD1 or TRBD2 (5 bases each). Germline lookup yields CDR1 SNHLY and CDR2 FYNNEI. This CDR3 is built from 14 residues. V was pared by 7 bases and J by 6 bases, with 19 bases between. The CDR3 coding sequence is TGTGCCAGCATCCTCCGGGACCGCCGACCCGAGCAGTACTTC. Its protein is CASILRDRRPEQYF.

This clone was observed a single time. The chain combines TRBV19 with TRBJ1-5, with TRBD1 matching 9 bases. Looked up from germline, CDR1 is LNHDA and CDR2 is SQIVND (reference sequence). V gave up 1 base and J gave up 7 bases; unmatched junction bases: 8. The CDR3 runs 16 residues. The CDR3 loop is CASSIVIQGAGQPQHF. The CDR3 DNA follows: TGTGCCAGTAGTATAGTTATACAGGGGGCAGGGCAGCCCCAGCATTTT.

This chain joins TRBV28 and TRBJ1-2; a possible D gene is TRBD1 (5 bases). From germline, CDR1 is MDHEN and CDR2 SYDVKM. The CDR3 runs 14 residues. V was clipped by 5 bases and J by 5 bases, with 15 bases between them. The CDR3 protein is CASSLGTFFYGYTF. CDR3 DNA: TGTGCCAGCAGTCTCGGGACTTTTTTTTATGGCTACACCTTC.

Note on this clone: Within the sample, other DNA sequences also encode this same CDR3. The gene calls are TRBV20-1 and TRBJ1-1; no clear D. CDR1 DFQATT and CDR2 SNEGSKA come from the germline V gene (reference sequence). V was pared by 0 bases and J by 2 bases, with 1 base between. The CDR3 has 11 amino acids. The CDR3 protein is CSARENTEAFF. The CDR3 bases are TGCAGTGCTAGAGAAAACACTGAAGCTTTCTTT.

The table lists this clone with a count of one. The rearrangement uses TRBV4-2 and TRBJ2-1; no clear D. The germline gives CDR1 LGHNA, CDR2 YNFKEQ. Trimming pared 3 bases from V and 10 bases from J, leaving 7 bases between. CDR3 size: 11 residues. The CDR3 region is CASSQDREQFF. As DNA, the CDR3 is TGTGCCAGCAGCCAGGATAGGGAGCAGTTCTTC.

The rearrangement links TRBV2 to TRBJ2-1, with D unclear. V lost 5 bases to trimming and J lost 12 bases, with 17 bases between them. The CDR3 totals 13 residues. Per germline, CDR1 SNHLY and CDR2 FYNNEI. DNA of the CDR3: TGTGCCAGCAGTCGAAGCAGTCAATCAGGGCAGTTCTTC. Translation: CASSRSSQSGQFF.

As for this clone: Other DNA sequences within the sample encode an identical CDR3. V gene TRBV28 combines with J gene TRBJ1-2, with TRBD1 as a possible D gene (6 bases). CDR1 is MDHEN and CDR2 is SYDVKM in the germline V gene. The CDR3 length is 12 residues. V lost 5 bases and J lost 4, with 8 bases in between. The CDR3 DNA is TGTGCCAGCAGTCTGACAGGCTATGGCTACACCTTC. Residues: CASSLTGYGYTF.

The gene calls are TRBV6-5 and TRBJ2-1; 7 bases are shared with TRBD2. V lost 5 bases and J lost 2; bases outside the gene matches: 6. This CDR3 is 15 amino acids long. Germline V gives CDR1 MNHEY, CDR2 SVGAGI. DNA of the CDR3: TGTGCCAGCAGTCGTAAGCGGGGACCCTACAATGAGCAGTTCTTC. Its translation is CASSRKRGPYNEQFF.

This sequence joins TRBV19 and TRBJ1-4; 8 nucleotides match TRBD1. Germline CDR1 is LNHDA and CDR2 is SQIVND (reference sequence). Losses at the gene ends were 4 bases for V and 0 bases for J; bases not matched to a gene: 13. The CDR3 loop spans 19 amino acids. The CDR3 sequence: CASSNVWRQGRATNEKLFF. CDR3 nucleotide sequence: TGTGCCAGTAGTAACGTGTGGAGACAGGGGCGCGCAACTAATGAAAAACTGTTTTTT.

This clone was seen just once. The CDR3 protein is CASAGVNYGYTF. The CDR3 bases are TGTGCCAGCGCGGGGGTTAACTATGGCTACACCTTC. The rearrangement uses TRBV7-9 and TRBJ1-2, with D possibly TRBD1 on 5 matching bases. V lost 8 bases to trimming and J lost 1 base, with 8 bases between them. Germline assignment: CDR1 SEHNR and CDR2 FQNEAQ (reference sequence). The CDR3 has 12 amino acids. The variable domain in full, completed from reference TRBV7-9 and TRBJ1-2, reads DTGVSQNPRHKITKRGQNVTFRCDPISEHNRLYWYRQTLGQGPEFLTYFQNEAQLEKSRLLSDRFSAERPKGSFSTLEIQRTEQGDSAMYLCASAGVNYGYTFGSGTRLTVV.

The chain has TRBV7-3 and TRBJ1-4; TRBD1 might be the D (5 bases). The ends were cut back, 6 bases at V and 10 bases at J, with 15 bases in the middle. The CDR3 consists of 13 residues. In germline, CDR1 is SGHTA, CDR2 FQGTGA. The DNA of the CDR3 is TGTGCCAGCAGTCCCGGGCAGGGTGGAAAACTGTTTTTT. Residues: CASSPGQGGKLFF.

This chain uses TRBV29-1 with TRBJ2-1, with 16 bases identical to TRBD2. Germline values: CDR1 SQVTM, CDR2 ANQGSEA. The CDR3 is 14 amino acids. V shed 8 bases, J shed 9 bases, and the junction held 7 bases outside the gene matches. For the CDR3, the DNA is TGCAGCCTGGGACTAGCGGGAGGGATTGGTGAGCAGTTCTTC. Translating gives CSLGLAGGIGEQFF.

The chain couples TRBV5-1 to TRBJ2-2, with TRBD1 matching over 8 bases. This CDR3 is 15 amino acids long. Trimming removed 5 bases from V and 5 bases from J; junction bases left unmatched: 8. CDR1 and CDR2 (germline): SGHRS, YFSETQ. The CDR3 sequence is CASRKRQGTTGELFF. The CDR3 bases are TGCGCCAGCAGAAAACGACAGGGGACGACCGGGGAGCTGTTTTTT. The full variable domain, with the rest looked up from reference TRBV5-1 and TRBJ2-2, is KAGVTQTPRYLIKTRGQQVTLSCSPISGHRSVSWYQQTPGQGLQFLFEYFSETQRNKGNFPGRFSGRQFSNSRSEMNVSTLELGDSALYLCASRKRQGTTGELFFGEGSRLTVL.

The chain employs TRBV28 and TRBJ2-7, with 7 bases aligning to TRBD2. J was trimmed by 0 bases and V by 3 bases; bases with no gene match: 8. The V gene's germline CDR1 is MDHEN and CDR2 SYDVKM. The CDR3 sequence is 16 residues long. The CDR3 DNA reads TGTGCCAGCAGTTTTTCCCTAGCGGCCAGCTCCTACGAGCAGTACTTC. This translates into CASSFSLAASSYEQYF. The entire variable domain, with the rest obtained from reference TRBV28 and TRBJ2-7, is as follows: DVKVTQSSRYLVKRTGEKVFLECVQDMDHENMFWYRQDPGLGLRLIYFSYDVKMKEKGDIPEGYSVSREKKERFSLILESASTNQTSMYLCASSFSLAASSYEQYFGPGTRLTVT.

The chain links TRBV4-2 to TRBJ1-2; D is ambiguous. Trimming took 0 bases from V and 2 from J, leaving 7 bases between them. This CDR3 is 14 amino acids long. Germline CDR1 is LGHNA and CDR2 is YNFKEQ. The CDR3 is CASSQDRSNYGYTF. The CDR3 DNA reads TGTGCCAGCAGCCAAGATAGGAGCAACTATGGCTACACCTTC.

The chain links TRBV30 to TRBJ1-1; D is ambiguous. Deletions cut 2 bases from V and 4 bases from J, with 8 bases between. CDR1 GTSNPN and CDR2 SVGIG come from the germline V gene (reference sequence). CDR3 length equals 12 residues. This chain's CDR3 is CAWSHLGTEAFF. In DNA form, the CDR3 reads TGTGCCTGGAGTCACCTTGGCACTGAAGCTTTCTTT.

The chain uses TRBV5-1 and TRBJ2-3; TRBD2 matches at 13 bases. The CDR3 has 17 residues. Germline V gene lookup returns CDR1 SGHRS and CDR2 YFSETQ. The junction had 6 bases not matched to a gene; V was cut back by 1 base and J by 4 bases. CDR3 sequence: CASSLWTSGRDADTQYF. The CDR3 DNA sequence: TGCGCCAGCAGCTTGTGGACTAGCGGGAGAGATGCAGATACGCAGTATTTT. Variable domain in full (rest from reference TRBV5-1 and TRBJ2-3): KAGVTQTPRYLIKTRGQQVTLSCSPISGHRSVSWYQQTPGQGLQFLFEYFSETQRNKGNFPGRFSGRQFSNSRSEMNVSTLELGDSALYLCASSLWTSGRDADTQYFGPGTRLTVL.

J is TRBJ2-1 and V is TRBV19; 13 bases are a match to TRBD2. Germline assignment: CDR1 LNHDA and CDR2 SQIVND (reference sequence). This CDR3 has 20 residues. The V and J ends lost 5 bases and 0 bases, in that order; junction bases with no gene match: 13. CDR3 DNA sequence: TGTGCCAGTAGTCCTGGCCTCTTGACTAGCGGGAGGAGCTCCTACAATGAGCAGTTCTTC. Its translation: CASSPGLLTSGRSSYNEQFF.

The chain employs TRBV7-8 and TRBJ1-2; a possible D gene is TRBD1 (5 bases). The CDR3 covers 18 residues. Between the trimmed V and J ends, which lost 1 base and 6 bases, there was a span of 24 bases. Germline V gene data show CDR1 as SGHVS and CDR2 as FQNEAQ. Here the CDR3 reads CASSLVLGEGAERNGYTF. The CDR3 region has the DNA TGTGCCAGCAGCTTAGTTTTAGGGGAAGGGGCAGAACGCAATGGCTACACCTTC.

The chain links TRBV7-3 to TRBJ2-5; TRBD1 matches 11 bases. The CDR3 runs to 15 residues. Trimming cost V 5 bases and J 5 bases; bases outside gene matches: 7. From germline, CDR1 is SGHTA and CDR2 FQGTGA. CDR3 nucleotide sequence: TGTGCCAGCAGCCCCGGACAGGGGGCAGGGGAGACCCAGTACTTC. This sequence encodes CASSPGQGAGETQYF.